This T cell receptor beta chain stems from a study of blood T cell repertoires in COVID-19. Study at large: Researchers got acute and convalescent COVID-19 samples from the United States, Italy and Spain. PBMCs, B-cell-depleted T cells, or T cells were the source of the cDNA or gDNA that made up the material.

Original processing notes: Amplification with reference gene primers provided the estimates of nucleated cell counts. Clones were read by immunoSEQ multiplex PCR, and TCRdb kept only the in-frame ones, dropping some. Clone size and V and J calls were adopted from that table, with D and trimming inferred from the DNA. Of some 160,000 clones listed, roughly 90% are singletons. V was clipped by 0 bases and J by 0 bases; unmatched bases: 4. The CDR3 runs to 16 residues. Germline lookup yields CDR1 SGHNT and CDR2 YYREEE (reference sequence). This TCR was sampled from a man in his sixties with acute or convalescent COVID-19. Source material: peripheral blood. J is TRBJ2-3 and V is TRBV5-4, with TRBD2 matching 7 bases. The CDR3 loop is CASSLELALSTDTQYF. DNA for the CDR3: TGTGCCAGCAGCTTGGAACTAGCGCTGAGCACAGATACGCAGTATTTT.